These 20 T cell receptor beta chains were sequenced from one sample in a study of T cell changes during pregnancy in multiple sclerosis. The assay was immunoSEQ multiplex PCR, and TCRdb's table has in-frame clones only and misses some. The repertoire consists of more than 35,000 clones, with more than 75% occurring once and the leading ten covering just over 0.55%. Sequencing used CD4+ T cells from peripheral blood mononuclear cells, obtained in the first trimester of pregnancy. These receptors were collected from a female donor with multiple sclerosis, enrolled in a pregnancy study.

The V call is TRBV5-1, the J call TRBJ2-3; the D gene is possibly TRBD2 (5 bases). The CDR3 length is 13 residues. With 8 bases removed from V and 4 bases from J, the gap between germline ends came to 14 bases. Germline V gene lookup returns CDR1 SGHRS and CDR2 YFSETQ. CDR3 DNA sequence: TGCGCCAGTACTAGGGTCGGCCCAGATACGCAGTATTTT. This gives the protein CASTRVGPDTQYF.

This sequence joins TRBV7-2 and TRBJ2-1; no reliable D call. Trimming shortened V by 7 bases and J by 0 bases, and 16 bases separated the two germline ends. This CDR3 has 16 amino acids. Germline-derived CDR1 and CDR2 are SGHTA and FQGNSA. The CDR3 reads CASTLSVATSYNEQFF. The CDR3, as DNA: TGTGCCAGCACCCTCTCAGTAGCAACCTCCTACAATGAGCAGTTCTTC.

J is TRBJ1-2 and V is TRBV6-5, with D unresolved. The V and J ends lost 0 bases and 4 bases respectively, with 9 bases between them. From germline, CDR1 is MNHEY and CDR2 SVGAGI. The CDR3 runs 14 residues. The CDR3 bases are TGTGCCAGCAGTTACTCGAACGGGGTCTATGGCTACACCTTC. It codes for CASSYSNGVYGYTF.

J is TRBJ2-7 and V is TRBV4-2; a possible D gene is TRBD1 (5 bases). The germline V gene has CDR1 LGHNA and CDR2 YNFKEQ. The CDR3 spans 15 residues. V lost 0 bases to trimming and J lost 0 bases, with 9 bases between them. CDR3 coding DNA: TGTGCCAGCAGCCAAGATCCCGACAGCTCCTACGAGCAGTACTTC. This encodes CASSQDPDSSYEQYF.

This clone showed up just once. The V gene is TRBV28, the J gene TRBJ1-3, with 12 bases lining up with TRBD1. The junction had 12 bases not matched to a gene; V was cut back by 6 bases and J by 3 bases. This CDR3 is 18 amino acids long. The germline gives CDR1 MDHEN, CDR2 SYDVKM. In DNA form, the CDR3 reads TGTGCCAGCAGCCTACCGGGACAGGGGGCCTTGGGTGGAAACACCATATATTTT. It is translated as CASSLPGQGALGGNTIYF.

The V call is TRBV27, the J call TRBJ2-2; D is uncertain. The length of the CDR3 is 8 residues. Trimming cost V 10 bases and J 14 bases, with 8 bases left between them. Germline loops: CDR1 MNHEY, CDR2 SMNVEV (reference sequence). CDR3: CATPSLFF. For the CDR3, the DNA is TGTGCCACCCCAAGCCTGTTTTTT.

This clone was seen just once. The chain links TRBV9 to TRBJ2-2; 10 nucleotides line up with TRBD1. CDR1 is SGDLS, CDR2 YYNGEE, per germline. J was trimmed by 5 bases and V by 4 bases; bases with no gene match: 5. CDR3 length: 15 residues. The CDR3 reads CASSTGTGETGELFF. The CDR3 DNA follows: TGTGCCAGCAGCACCGGGACAGGGGAAACCGGGGAGCTGTTTTTT.

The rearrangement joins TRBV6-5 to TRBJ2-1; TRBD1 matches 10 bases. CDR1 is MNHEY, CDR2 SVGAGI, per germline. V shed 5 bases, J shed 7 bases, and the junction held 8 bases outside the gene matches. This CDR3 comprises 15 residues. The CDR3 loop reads CASSPRQGASNEQFF. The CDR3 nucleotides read TGTGCCAGCAGTCCTAGACAGGGGGCATCTAATGAGCAGTTCTTC.

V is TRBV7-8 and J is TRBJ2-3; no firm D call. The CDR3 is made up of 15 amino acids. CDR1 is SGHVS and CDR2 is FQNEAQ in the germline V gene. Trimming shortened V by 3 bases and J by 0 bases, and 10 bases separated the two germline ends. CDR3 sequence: CASSFAQASTDTQYF. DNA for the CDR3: TGTGCCAGCAGCTTCGCCCAGGCCAGCACAGATACGCAGTATTTT.

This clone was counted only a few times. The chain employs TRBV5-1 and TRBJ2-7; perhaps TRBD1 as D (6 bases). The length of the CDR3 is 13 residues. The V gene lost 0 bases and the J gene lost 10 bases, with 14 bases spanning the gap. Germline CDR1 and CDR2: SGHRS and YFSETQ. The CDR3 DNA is TGCGCCAGCAGCTTGGGGGACATTGGGGGCCAGTACTTC. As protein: CASSLGDIGGQYF.

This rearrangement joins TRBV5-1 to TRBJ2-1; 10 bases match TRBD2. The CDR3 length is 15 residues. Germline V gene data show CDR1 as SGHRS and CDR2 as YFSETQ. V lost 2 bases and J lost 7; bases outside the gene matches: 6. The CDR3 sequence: CASSFQRGGHNEQFF. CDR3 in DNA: TGCGCCAGCAGCTTCCAGCGGGGGGGCCATAATGAGCAGTTCTTC.

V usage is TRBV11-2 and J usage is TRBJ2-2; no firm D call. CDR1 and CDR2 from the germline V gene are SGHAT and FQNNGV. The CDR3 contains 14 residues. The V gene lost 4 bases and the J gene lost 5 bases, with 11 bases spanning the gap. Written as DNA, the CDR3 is TGTGCCAGCAGCTCCCTTTCAGGAACCGGGGAGCTGTTTTTT. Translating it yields CASSSLSGTGELFF.

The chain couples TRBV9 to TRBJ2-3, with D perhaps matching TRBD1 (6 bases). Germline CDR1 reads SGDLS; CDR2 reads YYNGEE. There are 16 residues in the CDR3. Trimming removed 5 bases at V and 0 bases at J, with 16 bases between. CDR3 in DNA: TGTGCCAGCAGTCAATCCGGGACAACTAGCACAGATACGCAGTATTTT. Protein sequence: CASSQSGTTSTDTQYF.

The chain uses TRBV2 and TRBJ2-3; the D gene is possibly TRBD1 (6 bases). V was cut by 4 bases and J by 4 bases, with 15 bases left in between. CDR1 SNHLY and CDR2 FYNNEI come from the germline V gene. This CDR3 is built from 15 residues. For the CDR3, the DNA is TGTGCCAGCAGTGCTCGGACAGCCCAGGCAGATACGCAGTATTTT. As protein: CASSARTAQADTQYF.

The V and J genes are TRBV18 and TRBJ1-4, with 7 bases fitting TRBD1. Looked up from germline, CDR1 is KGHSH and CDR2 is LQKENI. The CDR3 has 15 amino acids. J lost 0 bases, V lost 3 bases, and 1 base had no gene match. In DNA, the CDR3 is TGTGCCAGCTCACCGGGACAGACAACTAATGAAAAACTGTTTTTT. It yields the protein CASSPGQTTNEKLFF.

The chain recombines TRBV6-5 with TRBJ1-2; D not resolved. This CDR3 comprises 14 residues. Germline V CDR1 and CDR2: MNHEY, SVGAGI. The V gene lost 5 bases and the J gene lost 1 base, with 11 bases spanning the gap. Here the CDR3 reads CASSRAGRNYGYTF. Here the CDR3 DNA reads TGTGCCAGCAGTCGTGCTGGCCGTAACTATGGCTACACCTTC.

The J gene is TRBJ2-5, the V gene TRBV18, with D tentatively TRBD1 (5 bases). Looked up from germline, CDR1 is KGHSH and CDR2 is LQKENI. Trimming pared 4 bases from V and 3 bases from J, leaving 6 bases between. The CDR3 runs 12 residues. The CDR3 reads CASSQTEETQYF. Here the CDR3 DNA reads TGTGCCAGCTCACAGACAGAAGAGACCCAGTACTTC.

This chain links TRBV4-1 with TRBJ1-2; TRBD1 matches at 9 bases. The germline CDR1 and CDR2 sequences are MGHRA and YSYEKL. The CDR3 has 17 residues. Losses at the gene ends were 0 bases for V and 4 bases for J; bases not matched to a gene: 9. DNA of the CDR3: TGCGCCAGCAGCCAAGACAGGTGGTCGGGACAGGGCTATGGCTACACCTTC. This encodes CASSQDRWSGQGYGYTF.

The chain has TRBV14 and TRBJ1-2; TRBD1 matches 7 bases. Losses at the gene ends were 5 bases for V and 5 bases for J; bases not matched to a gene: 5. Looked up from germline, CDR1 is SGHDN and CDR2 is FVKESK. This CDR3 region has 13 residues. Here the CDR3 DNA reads TGTGCCAGCAGCGAACAGGGGACGTATGGCTACACCTTC. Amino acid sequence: CASSEQGTYGYTF.

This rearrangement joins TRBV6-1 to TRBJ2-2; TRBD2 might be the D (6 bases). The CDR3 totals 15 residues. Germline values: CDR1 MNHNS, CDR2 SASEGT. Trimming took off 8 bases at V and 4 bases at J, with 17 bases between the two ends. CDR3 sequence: CASVALRESTGELFF. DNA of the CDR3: TGTGCCAGCGTGGCCCTCCGGGAGTCCACCGGGGAGCTGTTTTTT.